A single sample is the source of the 20 T cell receptor beta chains below, sequenced in a study of T cell responses to AZD1222 COVID-19 vaccine. TCRdb keeps only in-frame clones here, not all; method: immunoSEQ multiplex PCR. The data show around 140,000 clones, roughly nine tenths seen once. Specimen: peripheral blood, collected 28 days after the second AZD1222 dose. The receptor set was obtained from an adult who received the AZD1222 COVID-19 vaccine.

This chain uses TRBV4-1 with TRBJ1-2, with 7 nucleotides matching TRBD1. The ends lost 3 bases at V and 8 bases at J; junction bases unmatched: 9. This CDR3 comprises 14 residues. In germline, CDR1 is MGHRA, CDR2 YSYEKL. CDR3: CASSHTTGSSGYTF. CDR3 in DNA: TGCGCCAGCAGCCATACGACAGGGTCGTCGGGCTACACCTTC.

CDR3 sequence (DNA): TGCGCCAGCAGCCAAGGGTCAAACAATCAGCCCCAGCATTTT. Translating it yields CASSQGSNNQPQHF. This sequence joins TRBV4-1 and TRBJ1-5; D not resolved. Germline V gene data show CDR1 as MGHRA and CDR2 as YSYEKL. This CDR3 region has 14 residues. V lost 1 base and J 3 bases, leaving 7 bases between the germline ends.

This chain connects TRBV4-2 to TRBJ1-4; the D gene is possibly TRBD1 (5 bases). The length of the CDR3 is 15 residues. In germline, CDR1 is LGHNA, CDR2 YNFKEQ. V was shortened by 2 bases and J by 7 bases, with 14 bases between the two germline ends. The CDR3 coding sequence is TGTGCCAGCAGCCAACCCTCTATGGGGCGTGAAAAACTGTTTTTT. It is translated as CASSQPSMGREKLFF.

V usage is TRBV6-5 and J usage is TRBJ2-3; D call uncertain. CDR1 is MNHEY and CDR2 is SVGAGI in the germline V gene. The CDR3 has 14 amino acids. Between the trimmed V and J ends, which lost 2 bases and 2 bases, there was a span of 8 bases. The chain's CDR3 is CASSYRGDTDTQYF. CDR3 DNA: TGTGCCAGCAGTTACCGCGGCGACACAGATACGCAGTATTTT.

V usage is TRBV7-2 and J usage is TRBJ2-5; 7 bases are a match to TRBD1. CDR3 size: 14 residues. Trimming at V came to 2 bases and at J to 4 bases, leaving 4 bases not matched to a gene. The germline V gene encodes CDR1 SGHTA and CDR2 FQGNSA. The CDR3 DNA reads as TGTGCCAGCAGCTTATGGGCAGGGGGAGAGACCCAGTACTTC. This encodes CASSLWAGGETQYF.

The chain joins TRBV7-2 to TRBJ1-1; D is ambiguous. The CDR3 is made up of 13 amino acids. V was cut by 3 bases and J by 1 base, with 6 bases left in between. The germline CDR1 and CDR2 sequences are SGHTA and FQGNSA. The CDR3 sequence is CASSLRRNTEAFF. The CDR3 nucleotides read TGTGCCAGCAGCTTGAGGAGGAACACTGAAGCTTTCTTT.

This chain joins TRBV19 and TRBJ1-1; D unresolved. Germline V gene sequence: CDR1 LNHDA, CDR2 SQIVND (reference sequence). Trimming removed 7 bases from V and 0 bases from J, with 12 bases in between. The CDR3 length is 14 residues. CDR3 amino acids: CASMEGFMNTEAFF. The CDR3 DNA sequence: TGTGCCAGTATGGAGGGATTCATGAACACTGAAGCTTTCTTT.

The chain is built from TRBV7-9 and TRBJ1-3, with 7 bases fitting TRBD1. The CDR3 is made up of 14 amino acids. V lost 2 bases and J lost 11; bases outside the gene matches: 9. Germline V gives CDR1 SEHNR, CDR2 FQNEAQ (reference sequence). CDR3 DNA: TGTGCCAGCAGCTTATCGGGCAGGGGGAAGGCCATATATTTT. Translating it yields CASSLSGRGKAIYF.

The chain is built from TRBV9 and TRBJ2-3; 9 bases align to TRBD2. Germline values: CDR1 SGDLS, CDR2 YYNGEE. The J segment lost 4 bases and the V segment lost 0 bases, leaving 3 bases of the junction unmatched. The CDR3 consists of 15 residues. CDR3 region: CASSVDAGGADTQYF. The CDR3 DNA follows: TGTGCCAGCAGCGTAGATGCGGGAGGGGCAGATACGCAGTATTTT. Looking up the rest from reference TRBV9 and TRBJ2-3 gives the full variable domain: DSGVTQTPKHLITATGQRVTLRCSPRSGDLSVYWYQQSLDQGLQFLIQYYNGEERAKGNILERFSAQQFPDLHSELNLSSLELGDSALYFCASSVDAGGADTQYFGPGTRLTVL.

The genes are TRBV27 and TRBJ1-3, with D tentatively TRBD1 (5 bases). CDR3 length: 15 amino acids. V shed 8 bases and J shed 2 bases, with 16 bases lying between them. From germline, CDR1 is MNHEY and CDR2 SMNVEV (reference sequence). The CDR3 nucleotides are TGTGCCAGCCGCGGAGGGACTCCGACTGGAAACACCATATATTTT. Encoded protein: CASRGGTPTGNTIYF.

For the CDR3, the DNA is TGCAGCTTTCGACAGGGCCCAGAGACCCAGTACTTC. As protein: CSFRQGPETQYF. The V and J genes are TRBV29-1 and TRBJ2-5; 7 bases match TRBD1. The CDR3 totals 12 residues. The J segment lost 4 bases and the V segment lost 8 bases, leaving 7 bases of the junction unmatched. CDR1 SQVTM and CDR2 ANQGSEA come from the germline V gene. The entire variable domain, with the rest obtained from reference TRBV29-1 and TRBJ2-5, is as follows: SAVISQKPSRDICQRGTSLTIQCQVDSQVTMMFWYRQQPGQSLTLIATANQGSEATYESGFVIDKFPISRPNLTFSTLTVSNMSPEDSSIYLCSFRQGPETQYFGPGTRLLVL.

This clone was seen once. As DNA, the CDR3 is TGTGCCAGCAGCCAAGGGACAGGGGGGAACTATGGCTACACCTTC. It translates to CASSQGTGGNYGYTF. The V and J genes are TRBV4-2 and TRBJ1-2; 10 positions match TRBD1. The CDR3 length is 15 residues. J was trimmed by 2 bases and V by 1 base; bases with no gene match: 1. In germline, CDR1 is LGHNA, CDR2 YNFKEQ.

The V gene is TRBV2, the J gene TRBJ2-5; D possibly corresponds to TRBD2 (5 bases). The CDR3 totals 14 residues. Germline V gene lookup returns CDR1 SNHLY and CDR2 FYNNEI. The V and J ends lost 3 bases and 3 bases respectively, with 11 bases between them. The chain's CDR3 is CASSERVFEETQYF. CDR3 nucleotides: TGTGCCAGCAGTGAGAGGGTGTTCGAAGAGACCCAGTACTTC.

The CDR3, as DNA: TGTGCCAGCAGCTTGTCCCTAAATGAGCAGTTCTTC. Translated, it gives CASSLSLNEQFF. V is TRBV5-5 and J is TRBJ2-1; D unclear. CDR1 is SGHKS, CDR2 YYEKEE, per germline (reference sequence). This CDR3 is 12 amino acids long. Between the trimmed V and J ends, which lost 1 base and 7 bases, there was a span of 6 bases. The full variable domain, in which reference TRBV5-5 and TRBJ2-1 provide the parts outside the CDR3, is DAGVTQSPTHLIKTRGQQVTLRCSPISGHKSVSWYQQVLGQGPQFIFQYYEKEERGRGNFPDRFSARQFPNYSSELNVNALLLGDSALYLCASSLSLNEQFFGPGTRLTVL.

This chain joins TRBV11-3 and TRBJ2-5; no firm D call. The length of the CDR3 is 14 residues. Per the germline V gene, CDR1 is SGHNT and CDR2 is YENEEA. The ends were cut back, 0 bases at V and 1 base at J, with 6 bases in the middle. CDR3 region: CASSLDTGQETQYF. The CDR3 coding sequence is TGTGCCAGCAGCTTAGATACGGGCCAAGAGACCCAGTACTTC.

CDR3 in DNA: TGTGCCAGCTCACCACCAGGGGCCCCCTATGGCTACACCTTC. Protein product: CASSPPGAPYGYTF. This rearrangement joins TRBV18 to TRBJ1-2; a possible D gene is TRBD1 (5 bases). The CDR3 loop spans 14 amino acids. V was clipped by 0 bases and J by 4 bases, with 9 bases between them. Germline CDR1 reads KGHSH; CDR2 reads LQKENI.

As for this clone: The same CDR3 also results from other DNA sequences found in this sample. The chain has TRBV25-1 and TRBJ2-7; D remains ambiguous. Trimming left V 5 bases short and J 4 bases short, with 6 bases between. Germline V gene lookup returns CDR1 MGHDK and CDR2 SYGVNS. CDR3 size: 11 residues. Here the CDR3 DNA reads TGTGCCAGCAGTTTGCTTTACGAGCAGTACTTC. Amino acids: CASSLLYEQYF.

The V gene is TRBV5-4, the J gene TRBJ2-2; D possibly matches TRBD1 or TRBD2 (6 bases each). This CDR3 spans 14 amino acids. V dropped 0 bases and J dropped 6 bases, with 9 bases sitting between them. Germline assignment: CDR1 SGHNT and CDR2 YYREEE (reference sequence). CDR3 nucleotides: TGTGCCAGCAGCTTGGCCGGGGGCGCCGGGGAGCTGTTTTTT. This translates into CASSLAGGAGELFF.

In this sample, this clone turned up once. V and J are TRBV6-5 and TRBJ2-2; perhaps TRBD2 as D (6 bases). V lost 0 bases, J lost 6 bases, and 11 bases lay in between. From germline, CDR1 is MNHEY and CDR2 SVGAGI. CDR3 length equals 15 residues. In DNA form, the CDR3 reads TGTGCCAGCAGTTACTCGGAGGGGTACGCCGGGGAGCTGTTTTTT. Translating it yields CASSYSEGYAGELFF.

The chain uses TRBV29-1 and TRBJ2-1; 7 bases map to TRBD1. Germline CDR1 SQVTM, CDR2 ANQGSEA. The CDR3 consists of 17 residues. Unmatched junction bases numbered 19, after V lost 6 bases and J lost 5 bases. DNA for the CDR3: TGCAGCGTCCCAGGTTGGACCGACAGGGCCCAAAACAATGAGCAGTTCTTC. Protein product: CSVPGWTDRAQNNEQFF.